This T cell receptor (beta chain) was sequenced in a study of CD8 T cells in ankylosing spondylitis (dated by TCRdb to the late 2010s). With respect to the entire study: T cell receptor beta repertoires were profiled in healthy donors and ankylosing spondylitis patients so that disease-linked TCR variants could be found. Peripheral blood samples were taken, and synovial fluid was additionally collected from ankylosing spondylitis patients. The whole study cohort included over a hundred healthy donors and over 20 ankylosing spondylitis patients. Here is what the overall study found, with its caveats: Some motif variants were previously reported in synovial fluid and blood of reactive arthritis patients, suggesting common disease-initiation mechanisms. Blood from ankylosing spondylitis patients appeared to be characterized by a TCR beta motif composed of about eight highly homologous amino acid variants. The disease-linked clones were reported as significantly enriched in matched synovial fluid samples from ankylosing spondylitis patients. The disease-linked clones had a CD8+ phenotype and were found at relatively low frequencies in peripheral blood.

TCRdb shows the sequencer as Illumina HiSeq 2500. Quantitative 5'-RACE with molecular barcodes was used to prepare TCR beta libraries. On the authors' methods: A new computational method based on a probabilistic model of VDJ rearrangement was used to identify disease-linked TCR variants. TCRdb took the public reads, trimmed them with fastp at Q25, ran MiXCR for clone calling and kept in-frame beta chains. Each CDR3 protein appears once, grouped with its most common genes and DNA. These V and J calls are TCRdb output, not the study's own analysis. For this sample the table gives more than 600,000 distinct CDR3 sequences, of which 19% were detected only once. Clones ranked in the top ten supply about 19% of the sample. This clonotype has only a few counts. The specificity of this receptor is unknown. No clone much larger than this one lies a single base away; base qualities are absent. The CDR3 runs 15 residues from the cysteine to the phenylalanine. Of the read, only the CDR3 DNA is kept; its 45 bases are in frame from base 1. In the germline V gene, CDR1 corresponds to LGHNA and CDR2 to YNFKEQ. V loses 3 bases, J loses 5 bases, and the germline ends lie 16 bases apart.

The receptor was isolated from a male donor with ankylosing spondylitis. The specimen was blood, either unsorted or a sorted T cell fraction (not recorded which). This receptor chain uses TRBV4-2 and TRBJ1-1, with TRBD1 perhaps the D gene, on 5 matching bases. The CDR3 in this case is CASSQASGGKTEAFF. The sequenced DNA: TGTGCCAGCAGCCAGGCGAGTGGGGGGAAGACTGAAGCTTTCTTT.